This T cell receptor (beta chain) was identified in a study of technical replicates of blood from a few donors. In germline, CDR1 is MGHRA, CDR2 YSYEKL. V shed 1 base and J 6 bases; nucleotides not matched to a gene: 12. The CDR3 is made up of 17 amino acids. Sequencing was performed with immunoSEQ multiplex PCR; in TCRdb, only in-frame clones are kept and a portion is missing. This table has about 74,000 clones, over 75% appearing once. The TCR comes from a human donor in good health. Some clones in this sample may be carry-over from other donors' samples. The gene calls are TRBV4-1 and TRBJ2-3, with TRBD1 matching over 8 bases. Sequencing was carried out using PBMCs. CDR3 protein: CASSQGYDRGLFDTQYF. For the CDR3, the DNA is TGCGCCAGCAGCCAAGGATACGACAGGGGTCTGTTCGATACGCAGTATTTT.